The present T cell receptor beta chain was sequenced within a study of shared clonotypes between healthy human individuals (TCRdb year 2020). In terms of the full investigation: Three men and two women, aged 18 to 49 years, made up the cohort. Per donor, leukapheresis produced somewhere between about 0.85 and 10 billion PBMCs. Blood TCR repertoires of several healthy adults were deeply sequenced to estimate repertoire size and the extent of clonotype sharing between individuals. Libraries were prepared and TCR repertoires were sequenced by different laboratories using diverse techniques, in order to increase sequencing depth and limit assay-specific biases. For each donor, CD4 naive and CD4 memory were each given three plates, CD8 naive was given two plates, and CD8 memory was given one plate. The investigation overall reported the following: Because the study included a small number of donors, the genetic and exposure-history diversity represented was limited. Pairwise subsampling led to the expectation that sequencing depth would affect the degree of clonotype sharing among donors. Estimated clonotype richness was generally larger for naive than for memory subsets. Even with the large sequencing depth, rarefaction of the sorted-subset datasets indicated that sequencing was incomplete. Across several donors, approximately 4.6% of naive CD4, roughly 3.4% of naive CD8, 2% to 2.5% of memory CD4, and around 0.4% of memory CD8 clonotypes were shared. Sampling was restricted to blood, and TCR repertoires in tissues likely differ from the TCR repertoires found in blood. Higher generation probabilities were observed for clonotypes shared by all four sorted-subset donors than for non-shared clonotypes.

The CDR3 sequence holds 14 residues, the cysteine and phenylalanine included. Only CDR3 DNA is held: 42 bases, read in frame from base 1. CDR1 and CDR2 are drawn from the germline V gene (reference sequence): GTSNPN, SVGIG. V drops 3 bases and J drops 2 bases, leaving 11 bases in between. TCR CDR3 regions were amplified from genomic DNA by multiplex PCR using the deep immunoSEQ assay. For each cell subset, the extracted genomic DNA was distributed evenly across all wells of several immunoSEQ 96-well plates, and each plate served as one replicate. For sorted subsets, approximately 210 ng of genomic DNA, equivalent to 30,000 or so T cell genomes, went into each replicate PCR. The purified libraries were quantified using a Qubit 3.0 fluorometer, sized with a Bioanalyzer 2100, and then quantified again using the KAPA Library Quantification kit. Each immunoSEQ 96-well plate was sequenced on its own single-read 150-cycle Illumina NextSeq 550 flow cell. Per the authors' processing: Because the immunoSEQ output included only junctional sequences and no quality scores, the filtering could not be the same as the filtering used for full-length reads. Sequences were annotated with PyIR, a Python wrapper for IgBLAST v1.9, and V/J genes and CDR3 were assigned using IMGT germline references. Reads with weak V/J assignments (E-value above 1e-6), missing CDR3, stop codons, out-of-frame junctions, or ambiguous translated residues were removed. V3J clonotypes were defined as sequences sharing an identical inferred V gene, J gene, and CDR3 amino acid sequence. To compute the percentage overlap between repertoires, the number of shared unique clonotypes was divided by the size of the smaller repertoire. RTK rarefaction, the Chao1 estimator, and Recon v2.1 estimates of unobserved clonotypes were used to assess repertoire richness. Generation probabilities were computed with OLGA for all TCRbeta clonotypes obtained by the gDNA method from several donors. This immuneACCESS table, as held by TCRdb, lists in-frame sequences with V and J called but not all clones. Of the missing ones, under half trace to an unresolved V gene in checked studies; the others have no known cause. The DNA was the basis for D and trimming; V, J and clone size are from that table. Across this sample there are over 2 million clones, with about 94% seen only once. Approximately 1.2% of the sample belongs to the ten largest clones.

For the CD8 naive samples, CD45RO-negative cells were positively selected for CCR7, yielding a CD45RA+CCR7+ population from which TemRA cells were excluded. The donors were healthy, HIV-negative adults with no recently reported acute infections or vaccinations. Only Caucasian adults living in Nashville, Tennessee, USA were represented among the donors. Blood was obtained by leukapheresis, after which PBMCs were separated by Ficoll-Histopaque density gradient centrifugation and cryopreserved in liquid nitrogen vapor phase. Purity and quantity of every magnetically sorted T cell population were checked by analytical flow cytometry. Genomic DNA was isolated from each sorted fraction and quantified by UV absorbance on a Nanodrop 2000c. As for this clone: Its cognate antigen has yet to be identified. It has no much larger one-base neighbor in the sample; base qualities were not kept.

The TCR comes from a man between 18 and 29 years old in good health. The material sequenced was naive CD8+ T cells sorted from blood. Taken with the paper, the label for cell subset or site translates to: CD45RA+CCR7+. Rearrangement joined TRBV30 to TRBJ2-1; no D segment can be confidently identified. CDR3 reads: CAWSPRNTYNEQFF. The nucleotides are TGTGCCTGGAGCCCGCGGAACACCTACAATGAGCAGTTCTTC.